A single sample gave rise to the 30 T cell receptor beta chains below, sequenced in a study of blood T cell repertoires in COVID-19. The protocol was immunoSEQ multiplex PCR, while the TCRdb copy is restricted to in-frame clones and leaves out a portion. The table lists roughly 350,000 clones, around nine tenths of them singletons. Sequences were obtained from peripheral blood. The receptors shown here come from a woman between 45 and 65 years old with active or convalescent COVID-19.

The V call is TRBV10-3, the J call TRBJ1-1; 8 nucleotides match TRBD1. CDR3 size: 15 residues. J gave up 2 bases and V 2 bases, and 4 bases lay outside the gene matches. Germline V gene lookup returns CDR1 ENHRY and CDR2 SYGVKD. The CDR3 nucleotides read TGTGCCATCAGTGAGGGGGACAGGAGTAACACTGAAGCTTTCTTT. Translation gives CAISEGDRSNTEAFF.

CDR3 region: CAISSPQNNGYTF. The CDR3, as DNA: TGTGCCATCAGTTCTCCCCAAAACAATGGCTACACCTTC. The chain is built from TRBV10-3 and TRBJ1-2; D remains ambiguous. The germline V gene has CDR1 ENHRY and CDR2 SYGVKD. The CDR3 loop spans 13 amino acids. V shed 5 bases and J shed 6 bases, with 13 bases lying between them.

The V gene is TRBV19, the J gene TRBJ1-2, with 12 positions matching TRBD1. Germline CDR1 LNHDA, CDR2 SQIVND (reference sequence). Trimming cost V 6 bases and J 8 bases; bases outside gene matches: 7. The CDR3 runs 14 residues. The CDR3 nucleotides read TGTGCCAGTAGACGCCGGGACAGGGGGCTAGGCTACACCTTC. Its translation is CASRRRDRGLGYTF.

The V and J genes are TRBV2 and TRBJ2-2; unclear D gene. V was cut by 4 bases and J by 8 bases, with 11 bases left in between. The CDR3 spans 13 residues. In germline, CDR1 is SNHLY, CDR2 FYNNEI. The CDR3 spells CASSVGTSGELFF. The DNA of the CDR3 is TGTGCCAGCAGTGTTGGCACATCAGGGGAGCTGTTTTTT.

The chain combines TRBV6-4 with TRBJ1-2; 10 positions agree with TRBD1. The trim removed 5 bases at V and 3 bases at J, leaving 3 bases unmatched. There are 14 residues in the CDR3. Germline lookup yields CDR1 MRHNA and CDR2 SNTAGT. CDR3 amino acids: CASSTGTGDYGYTF. The CDR3 DNA sequence: TGTGCCAGCAGTACCGGGACAGGGGACTATGGCTACACCTTC.

The chain links TRBV6-6 to TRBJ1-6, with D unresolved. Trimming shortened V by 5 bases and J by 3 bases, and 17 bases separated the two germline ends. CDR3 length: 17 amino acids. From germline, CDR1 is MNHNY and CDR2 SVGAGI (reference sequence). CDR3 sequence (DNA): TGTGCCAGCAGTCGGACGAGCGGCCTTAACTATAATTCACCCCTCCACTTT. It codes for CASSRTSGLNYNSPLHF.

The chain links TRBV7-9 to TRBJ2-3; TRBD2 aligns across 8 bases. The J segment lost 5 bases and the V segment lost 5 bases, leaving 15 bases of the junction unmatched. CDR3 size: 17 residues. The germline CDR1 and CDR2 sequences are SEHNR and FQNEAQ (reference sequence). Here the CDR3 reads CASSAPGTGGPKDTQYF. CDR3 sequence (DNA): TGTGCCAGCAGCGCCCCCGGAACGGGAGGGCCCAAAGATACGCAGTATTTT. The entire variable domain, with the rest obtained from reference TRBV7-9 and TRBJ2-3, is as follows: DTGVSQNPRHKITKRGQNVTFRCDPISEHNRLYWYRQTLGQGPEFLTYFQNEAQLEKSRLLSDRFSAERPKGSFSTLEIQRTEQGDSAMYLCASSAPGTGGPKDTQYFGPGTRLTVL.

This clone was seen a handful of times. V and J are TRBV18 and TRBJ2-2; 11 bases agree with TRBD1. V lost 3 bases to trimming and J lost 6 bases; unmatched junction nucleotides: 3. The CDR3 consists of 15 residues. Germline V lookup: CDR1 KGHSH, CDR2 LQKENI. The CDR3 loop is CASSPPGQGAGELFF. As DNA, the CDR3 is TGTGCCAGCTCACCCCCGGGACAGGGGGCCGGGGAGCTGTTTTTT.

The chain is built from TRBV27 and TRBJ1-6; 8 nucleotides align to TRBD1. Germline V gene sequence: CDR1 MNHEY, CDR2 SMNVEV (reference sequence). This CDR3 is built from 12 residues. V lost 8 bases to trimming and J lost 10 bases; unmatched junction nucleotides: 4. The DNA of the CDR3 is TGTGCCAGCCAGGGGGCATCGTCACCCCTCCACTTT. The encoded protein is CASQGASSPLHF.

As for this clone: The same CDR3 arises from other DNA sequences in this sample as well. The chain uses TRBV24-1 and TRBJ2-1; D uncertain. Germline assignment: CDR1 KGHDR and CDR2 SFDVKD. The CDR3 contains 13 residues. The V end lost 1 base, the J end lost 6 bases, and 6 bases lay between the germline ends. The CDR3 nucleotides are TGTGCCACCAGTGATTTTTCCGGCAATGAGCAGTTCTTC. Amino acid sequence: CATSDFSGNEQFF.

V gene TRBV12-3 or TRBV12-4 combines with J gene TRBJ1-3; D is undetermined. The CDR3 consists of 12 residues. V shed 7 bases and J shed 0 bases, with 4 bases lying between them. DNA for the CDR3: TGTGCCAGCATTATCTCTGGAAACACCATATATTTT. Translation: CASIISGNTIYF.

The chain carries TRBV18 and TRBJ1-2, with D unclear. Trimming took off 3 bases at V and 2 bases at J, with 25 bases between the two ends. Germline values: CDR1 KGHSH, CDR2 LQKENI. The CDR3 length is 19 residues. As DNA, the CDR3 is TGTGCCAGCTCACCGACACGACGGCAGAGTTCCTCATTGAACTATGGCTACACCTTC. Its translation is CASSPTRRQSSSLNYGYTF.

This sequence joins TRBV18 and TRBJ2-7; 8 bases map to TRBD1. CDR1 and CDR2 from the germline V gene are KGHSH and LQKENI. The V gene end was trimmed by 5 bases and the J gene end by 3 bases; junction bases not matched to a gene: 9. The CDR3 has 15 residues. The CDR3 nucleotides are TGTGCCAGCTCAGACAGGGGTTTGGATAGCTACGAGCAGTACTTC. Translated, it gives CASSDRGLDSYEQYF.

The chain recombines TRBV5-4 with TRBJ1-2, with D perhaps TRBD1 (6 bases). V was trimmed by 0 bases and J by 3 bases, leaving 15 bases between them. The CDR3 length is 16 residues. The germline CDR1 and CDR2 sequences are SGHNT and YYREEE (reference sequence). CDR3 in DNA: TGTGCCAGCAGCTTGGGGGGGGGCGCAGGGGACTATGGCTACACCTTC. Protein: CASSLGGGAGDYGYTF.

This clone was counted once. The chain combines TRBV11-1 with TRBJ1-2; no firm D call. Trimming left V 5 bases short and J 2 bases short, with 9 bases between. Germline CDR1 reads SGHAT; CDR2 reads FQDESV (reference sequence). The CDR3 contains 13 residues. The CDR3: CASSLRWNYGYTF. The CDR3 nucleotides read TGTGCCAGCAGCCTACGGTGGAACTATGGCTACACCTTC.

The chain couples TRBV30 to TRBJ2-1; D perhaps matches TRBD1 (6 bases). Germline V gene sequence: CDR1 GTSNPN, CDR2 SVGIG (reference sequence). The CDR3 covers 13 residues. Trimming took off 6 bases at V and 7 bases at J, with 16 bases between the two ends. CDR3 sequence (DNA): TGTGCCTGTCACAGGGCCATAATAAATGAGCAGTTCTTC. It codes for CACHRAIINEQFF.

V gene TRBV6-5 combines with J gene TRBJ1-3, with D tentatively TRBD1 (6 bases). Germline assignment: CDR1 MNHEY and CDR2 SVGAGI. V gave up 6 bases and J gave up 4 bases, with 13 bases separating them. The CDR3 length is 14 residues. The DNA for the CDR3 is TGTGCCAGCAGACCAACAGGGAACGGAAACACCATATATTTT. Protein: CASRPTGNGNTIYF.

The chain links TRBV29-1 to TRBJ1-1; D unresolved. Trimming removed 7 bases at V and 4 bases at J, with 13 bases between. CDR1 SQVTM and CDR2 ANQGSEA come from the germline V gene. The CDR3 is made up of 12 amino acids. DNA for the CDR3: TGCAGCGCTGGGGAGGGCGCCACTGAAGCTTTCTTT. Amino acid sequence: CSAGEGATEAFF. Looking up the rest from reference TRBV29-1 and TRBJ1-1 gives the full variable domain: SAVISQKPSRDICQRGTSLTIQCQVDSQVTMMFWYRQQPGQSLTLIATANQGSEATYESGFVIDKFPISRPNLTFSTLTVSNMSPEDSSIYLCSAGEGATEAFFGQGTRLTVV.

The V gene is TRBV12-3 or TRBV12-4, the J gene TRBJ2-7; D ambiguous. The CDR3 has 11 residues. V lost 3 bases to trimming and J lost 2 bases, with 2 bases between them. The CDR3 reads CASSFTYEQYF. CDR3 nucleotides: TGTGCCAGCAGTTTTACCTACGAGCAGTACTTC.

CDR3 loop: CASSLAGNYYEQYF. The CDR3 DNA is TGTGCCAGCAGTTTAGCGGGAAATTACTACGAGCAGTACTTC. The rearrangement uses TRBV27 and TRBJ2-7; D may be TRBD2 (6 bases). There are 14 residues in the CDR3. The V end lost 2 bases, the J end lost 3 bases, and 11 bases lay between the germline ends. CDR1 and CDR2 from the germline V gene are MNHEY and SMNVEV (reference sequence).

This clone came up once. This chain links TRBV6-4 with TRBJ2-3, with TRBD2 matching over 11 bases. Germline values: CDR1 MRHNA, CDR2 SNTAGT. The CDR3 extends over 19 amino acids. J lost 4 bases, V lost 0 bases, and 12 bases had no gene match. The CDR3 DNA reads as TGTGCCAGCAGTGACTCGTTCCGGCTAGCGGGAGGTAGGCCAGATACGCAGTATTTT. It specifies CASSDSFRLAGGRPDTQYF.

The V and J genes are TRBV6-2 or TRBV6-3 and TRBJ2-5, with 8 positions matching TRBD1. From germline, CDR1 is MNHEY and CDR2 SVGEGT. Trimming removed 5 bases from V and 6 bases from J; junction bases left unmatched: 8. CDR3 length: 14 amino acids. The CDR3, as DNA: TGTGCCAGCAGTAACCGGGACAGGCGAAAGACCCAGTACTTC. It yields the protein CASSNRDRRKTQYF.

This chain connects TRBV4-1 to TRBJ1-2; a possible D gene is TRBD1 (5 bases). Germline CDR1 and CDR2: MGHRA and YSYEKL. The CDR3 contains 15 residues. V was shortened by 1 base and J by 0 bases, with 9 bases between the two germline ends. CDR3 coding DNA: TGCGCCAGCAGCCAAGGATCACAGGCTAACTATGGCTACACCTTC. It encodes CASSQGSQANYGYTF.

This chain uses TRBV5-4 with TRBJ1-1; no firm D call. CDR1 and CDR2 (germline): SGHNT, YYREEE (reference sequence). This CDR3 is 12 amino acids long. V was trimmed by 0 bases and J by 4 bases, leaving 4 bases between them. The CDR3 DNA reads as TGTGCCAGCAGCTTGGACGGCACTGAAGCTTTCTTT. Protein product: CASSLDGTEAFF.

The chain carries TRBV7-9 and TRBJ1-1, with 7 nucleotides matching TRBD1. The junction had 8 bases not matched to a gene; V was cut back by 2 bases and J by 2 bases. CDR1 is SEHNR and CDR2 is FQNEAQ in the germline V gene (reference sequence). The CDR3 is 16 residues long. CDR3 DNA: TGTGCCAGCAGCTTAAAACCAGGGGGTCTTAACACTGAAGCTTTCTTT. Protein sequence: CASSLKPGGLNTEAFF.

The chain links TRBV7-8 to TRBJ2-7; TRBD1 is a possible D gene (6 bases). Trimming left V 1 base short and J 0 bases short, with 16 bases between. CDR1 and CDR2 from the germline V gene are SGHVS and FQNEAQ. The CDR3 has 17 residues. CDR3: CASSLVLDYRASYEQYF. The CDR3 DNA sequence: TGTGCCAGCAGCTTAGTCCTCGATTACAGGGCCTCCTACGAGCAGTACTTC.

Here the CDR3 reads CASSLGGRYTEAFF. The CDR3 coding sequence is TGTGCCAGCAGCTTAGGAGGGAGGTACACTGAAGCTTTCTTT. The chain has TRBV13 and TRBJ1-1; the D is unclear. The CDR3 runs to 14 residues. Germline V lookup: CDR1 PRHDT, CDR2 FYEKMQ (reference sequence). V was cut by 0 bases and J by 3 bases, with 8 bases left in between. The full variable domain, with the rest looked up from reference TRBV13 and TRBJ1-1, is AAGVIQSPRHLIKEKRETATLKCYPIPRHDTVYWYQQGPGQDPQFLISFYEKMQSDKGSIPDRFSAQQFSDYHSELNMSSLELGDSALYFCASSLGGRYTEAFFGQGTRLTVV.

V usage is TRBV12-3 or TRBV12-4 and J usage is TRBJ2-7; a weak D match, TRBD1 (7 bases). Trimming stripped 2 bases from V and 3 bases from J, with 8 bases between. This CDR3 has 13 residues. CDR3 residues: CASSLQGGYEQYF. As DNA, the CDR3 is TGTGCCAGCAGTTTACAGGGGGGCTACGAGCAGTACTTC.

The chain employs TRBV7-2 and TRBJ2-5; D might be TRBD1 (5 bases). The ends were cut back, 1 base at V and 10 bases at J, with 13 bases in the middle. The germline CDR1 and CDR2 sequences are SGHTA and FQGNSA. CDR3 length equals 13 residues. The CDR3 DNA follows: TGTGCCAGCAGCTTAGATAAGGGGCTAGGCCAGTACTTC. This translates into CASSLDKGLGQYF.

The gene calls are TRBV5-4 and TRBJ1-1; D is unclear. In germline, CDR1 is SGHNT, CDR2 YYREEE (reference sequence). There are 14 residues in the CDR3. V was pared by 1 base and J by 1 base, with 8 bases between. CDR3 sequence (DNA): TGTGCCAGCAGCTTGCCGGTAAAGAACACTGAAGCTTTCTTT. Its protein is CASSLPVKNTEAFF.